The rows below give T cell receptor beta chains drawn from one sample of a study of T cell repertoires in cytomegalovirus infection. TCRdb re-called the reads with MiXCR, one entry per CDR3 protein. The sample has 700,000 to 850,000 distinct CDR3 sequences, around a third seen once. For these TCRs, the target antigens are not known. The sample here was cultured CD8+ T cells from PBMCs, taken from culture after CMV antigen stimulation. The receptors were gathered from a human donor in good health (CMV status not recorded). Some clones in this sample may be carry-over from other donors' samples. CDR3s include the opening cysteine and the closing phenylalanine or tryptophan. D genes are given only for firm matches. Clone size is shown for a subset of rows, as once, few, many or a class of expanded clone.

TRBJ1-2,.,TRBV4-3,.,CASSPRGQADPTNYGYTF,TGCGCCAGCAGCCCCCGAGGGCAGGCTGACCCGACTAACTATGGCTACACCTTC
TRBJ2-5,many,TRBV7-8,TRBD1,CASSASGTGQETQYF,TGTGCCAGCAGCGCATCCGGGACAGGACAAGAGACCCAGTACTTC
TRBJ1-2,few,TRBV29-1,.,CSVPGRTYGYTF,TGCAGCGTTCCGGGACGAACCTATGGCTACACCTTC
TRBJ2-7,many,TRBV7-8,.,CASSTPSRYEQYF,TGTGCCAGCAGCACCCCGAGCAGGTACGAGCAGTACTTC
TRBJ2-1,.,TRBV20-1,TRBD2,CSARDEEAGGEQFF,TGCAGTGCTAGAGATGAGGAAGCGGGGGGTGAGCAGTTCTTC
TRBJ1-2,few,TRBV6-1,.,CASSDLVLSRREGYTF,TGTGCCAGCAGTGACCTGGTTCTATCGCGGAGAGAGGGCTACACCTTC
TRBJ1-1,.,TRBV19,.,CASSMGTRENTEAFF,TGTGCCAGTAGTATGGGGACGCGGGAGAACACTGAAGCTTTCTTT
TRBJ1-6,many,TRBV7-2,.,CASSYSWGADNSPLHF,TGTGCCAGCAGCTACTCTTGGGGCGCGGATAATTCACCCCTCCACTTT
TRBJ1-5,many,TRBV10-3,.,CAISESGQSNQPQHF,TGTGCCATCAGTGAGTCTGGACAGAGTAACCAGCCCCAGCATTTT
TRBJ2-1,few,TRBV7-3,TRBD1,CASSLKWTGSYNEQFF,TGTGCCAGCAGCCTGAAATGGACAGGGTCATACAATGAGCAGTTCTTC
TRBJ1-1,.,TRBV19,TRBD1,CASSIETGGLNTEAFF,TGTGCCAGTAGTATAGAGACAGGGGGCCTGAACACTGAAGCTTTCTTT
TRBJ2-2,few,TRBV12-3/TRBV12-4,TRBD1,CASSFRDRVTGELFF,TGTGCCAGCAGTTTCCGGGACAGGGTTACCGGGGAGCTGTTTTTT
TRBJ2-1,many,TRBV19,.,CASSLGGTSYNEQFF,TGTGCCAGTAGCTTGGGAGGAACCTCCTACAATGAGCAGTTCTTC
TRBJ1-2,.,TRBV19,.,CASSPGIAYGYTF,TGTGCCAGTAGCCCGGGAATCGCCTATGGCTACACCTTC
TRBJ2-1,.,TRBV11-2,TRBD1,CASSTGQGSSYNEQFF,TGTGCCAGCAGCACCGGACAGGGGAGCTCCTACAATGAGCAGTTCTTC
TRBJ1-2,.,TRBV27,.,CASSSPSRVGYTF,TGTGCCAGCAGTTCTCCTTCCAGGGTCGGCTACACCTTC
TRBJ2-6,.,TRBV6-4,.,CASSDSGANVLTF,TGTGCCAGCAGTGACTCTGGGGCCAACGTCCTGACTTTC
TRBJ1-1,.,TRBV12-3/TRBV12-4,.,CASSPWMGSTEAFF,TGTGCCAGCAGTCCTTGGATGGGTTCGACTGAAGCTTTCTTT
TRBJ1-6,few,TRBV9,.,CASSVDGTATNSPLHF,TGTGCCAGCAGCGTAGACGGAACAGCCACCAATTCACCCCTCCACTTT
TRBJ2-3,.,TRBV2,TRBD2,CASSTTSKDTQYF,TGTGCCAGCAGCACGACTAGCAAAGATACGCAGTATTTT
TRBJ1-2,many,TRBV9,TRBD1,CASSAGWGTDTNYGYTF,TGTGCCAGCAGCGCGGGCTGGGGGACAGACACTAACTATGGCTACACCTTC
TRBJ2-5,few,TRBV5-6,.,CASKRGATQETQYF,TGTGCCAGCAAGAGGGGGGCAACCCAAGAGACCCAGTACTTC
TRBJ1-1,.,TRBV11-2,.,CASSPLRVREAFF,TGTGCCAGCAGTCCATTAAGGGTGAGGGAAGCTTTCTTT
TRBJ2-2,few,TRBV5-6,.,CASSLGSSGELFF,TGTGCCAGCAGCTTGGGGTCAAGTGGGGAGCTGTTTTTT
TRBJ1-4,.,TRBV27,.,CASSFLSEAGEKLFF,TGTGCCAGCAGTTTCCTCTCGGAGGCGGGAGAAAAACTGTTTTTT
TRBJ2-4,.,TRBV20-1,.,CSARDKKGAKNIQYF,TGCAGTGCTAGAGATAAAAAGGGTGCCAAAAACATTCAGTACTTC